This T cell receptor beta chain stems from a study of cytomegalovirus exposure and HLA in healthy donors. V lost 4 bases and J lost 2; bases outside the gene matches: 7. Germline V gene sequence: CDR1 SEHNR, CDR2 FQNEAQ (reference sequence). The CDR3 contains 16 residues. The PCR employed 60 Vbeta primers together with 13 Jbeta primers. Produced via immunoSEQ multiplex PCR; TCRdb's table is partial and in-frame only. Of about 140,000 clones listed, roughly 81% are singletons. This TCR was recovered from a female donor in good health and CMV-seronegative. The chain has TRBV7-9 and TRBJ2-1; TRBD1 matches 8 bases. Sequencing was performed on PBMCs. The CDR3: CASSSEGQGPYNEQFF. The CDR3 DNA is TGTGCCAGCAGCTCAGAAGGACAGGGCCCCTACAATGAGCAGTTCTTC.